This TCR beta chain was found in a study of blood T cell repertoires in COVID-19. Study in general: Sites in the United States, Italy and Spain provided acute and convalescent COVID-19 samples. T cells, B-cell-depleted T cells, or PBMCs supplied cDNA or gDNA.

Study processing details: How many nucleated cells were present was estimated from reference gene primer amplification. Only in-frame clones appear in the TCRdb table, and some are missing; sequencing was by immunoSEQ multiplex PCR. V and J calls and clone size follow that table, whereas D and trimming were derived from the DNA. Of about 150,000 clones listed, over 60% are singletons. The CDR3 is made up of 14 amino acids. V shed 5 bases and J 10 bases; nucleotides not matched to a gene: 11. Germline V CDR1 and CDR2: LNHDA, SQIVND (reference sequence). This clonotype was sampled from a woman aged 80 or older with acute or convalescent COVID-19. Sequencing used peripheral blood. V gene TRBV19 combines with J gene TRBJ1-1; 9 nucleotides agree with TRBD1. The CDR3 nucleotides are TGTGCCAGTAGTTCAGGACAGGGGCCCTGGGGAGCTTTCTTT. It yields the protein CASSSGQGPWGAFF.